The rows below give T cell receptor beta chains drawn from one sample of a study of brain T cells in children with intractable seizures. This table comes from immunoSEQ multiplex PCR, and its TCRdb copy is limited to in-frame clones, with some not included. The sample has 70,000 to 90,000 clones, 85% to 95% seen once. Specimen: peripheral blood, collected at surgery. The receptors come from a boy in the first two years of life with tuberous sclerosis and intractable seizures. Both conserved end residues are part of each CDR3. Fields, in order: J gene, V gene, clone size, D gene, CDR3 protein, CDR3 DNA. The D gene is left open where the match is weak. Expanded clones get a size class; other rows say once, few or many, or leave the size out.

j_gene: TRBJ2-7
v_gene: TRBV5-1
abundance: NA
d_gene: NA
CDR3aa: CASSPGGTYEQYF
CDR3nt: TGCGCCAGCAGCCCCGGCGGTACCTACGAGCAGTACTTC

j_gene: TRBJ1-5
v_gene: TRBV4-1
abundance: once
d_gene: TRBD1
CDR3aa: CASSQDGDRVFNQPQHF
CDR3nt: TGCGCCAGCAGCCAAGATGGGGACAGGGTATTCAATCAGCCCCAGCATTTT

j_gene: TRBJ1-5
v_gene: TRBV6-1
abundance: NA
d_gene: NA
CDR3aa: CASSEQIQPWSNQPQHF
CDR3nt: TGTGCCAGCAGTGAACAGATACAACCGTGGAGCAATCAGCCCCAGCATTTT

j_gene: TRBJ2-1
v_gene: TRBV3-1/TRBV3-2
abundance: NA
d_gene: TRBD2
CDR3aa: CASSPSWGLAGTYNEQFF
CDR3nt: TGTGCCAGCAGTCCGAGTTGGGGACTAGCGGGAACTTACAATGAGCAGTTCTTC

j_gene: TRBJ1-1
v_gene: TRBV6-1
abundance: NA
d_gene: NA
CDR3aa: CASSDIGGGTTEAFF
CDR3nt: TGTGCCAGCAGTGATATAGGGGGAGGAACGACTGAAGCTTTCTTT

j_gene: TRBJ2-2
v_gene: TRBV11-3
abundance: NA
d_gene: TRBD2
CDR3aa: CASSFNGLAYTGELFF
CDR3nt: TGTGCCAGCAGCTTTAACGGACTAGCCTACACCGGGGAGCTGTTTTTT

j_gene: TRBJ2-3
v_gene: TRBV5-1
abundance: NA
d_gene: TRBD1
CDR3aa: CASSKERDRGPDTQYF
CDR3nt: TGCGCCAGCAGCAAGGAGCGGGACAGGGGCCCAGATACGCAGTATTTT

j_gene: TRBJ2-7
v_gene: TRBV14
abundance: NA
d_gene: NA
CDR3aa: CASSLRDILSYEQYF
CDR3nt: TGTGCCAGCAGCCTTCGGGACATCCTCTCCTACGAGCAGTACTTC

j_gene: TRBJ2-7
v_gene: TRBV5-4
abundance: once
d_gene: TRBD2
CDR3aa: CASSPPGGAAYEQYF
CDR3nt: TGTGCCAGCAGCCCCCCGGGGGGGGCAGCCTACGAGCAGTACTTC

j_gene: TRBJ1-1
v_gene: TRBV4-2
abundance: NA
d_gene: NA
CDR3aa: CASSQELEAAEAFF
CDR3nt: TGTGCCAGCAGCCAAGAATTAGAGGCGGCTGAAGCTTTCTTT

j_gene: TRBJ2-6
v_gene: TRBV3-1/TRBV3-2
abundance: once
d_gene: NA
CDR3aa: CASSQLQGSGANVLTF
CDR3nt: TGTGCCAGCAGCCAACTACAGGGCTCTGGGGCCAACGTCCTGACTTTC

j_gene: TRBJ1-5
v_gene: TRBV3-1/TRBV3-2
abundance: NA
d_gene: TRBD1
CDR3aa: CASSPDRGRNQPQHF
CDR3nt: TGTGCCAGCAGCCCGGACAGGGGCCGCAATCAGCCCCAGCATTTT

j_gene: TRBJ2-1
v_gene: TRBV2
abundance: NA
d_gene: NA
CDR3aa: CASSEADGSSYNEQFF
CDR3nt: TGTGCCAGCAGTGAAGCGGACGGATCATCCTACAATGAGCAGTTCTTC

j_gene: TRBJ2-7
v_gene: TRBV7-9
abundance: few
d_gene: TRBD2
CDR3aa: CAGTAGGPTPYEQYF
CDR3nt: TGTGCCGGCACGGCGGGGGGCCCGACTCCCTACGAGCAGTACTTC

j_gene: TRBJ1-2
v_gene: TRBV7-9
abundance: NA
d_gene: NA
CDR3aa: CASSLSQGLRGYTF
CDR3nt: TGTGCCAGCAGCTTAAGCCAGGGGCTAAGGGGCTACACCTTC

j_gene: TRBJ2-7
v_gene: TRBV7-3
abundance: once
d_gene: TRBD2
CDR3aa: CASSYRQLAGPHYEQYF
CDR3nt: TGTGCCAGCAGCTACCGACAACTAGCGGGCCCCCACTACGAGCAGTACTTC